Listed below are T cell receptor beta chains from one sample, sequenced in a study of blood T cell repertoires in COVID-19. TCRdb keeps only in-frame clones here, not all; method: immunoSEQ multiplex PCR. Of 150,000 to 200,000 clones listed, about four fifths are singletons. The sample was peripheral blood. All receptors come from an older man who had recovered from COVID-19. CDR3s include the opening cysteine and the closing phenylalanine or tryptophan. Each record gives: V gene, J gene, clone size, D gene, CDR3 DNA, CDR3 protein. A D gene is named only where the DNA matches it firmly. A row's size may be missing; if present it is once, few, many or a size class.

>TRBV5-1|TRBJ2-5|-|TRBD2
TGCGCCAGCAGCCCTCGACTAGCGGGGGAAGAGACCCAGTACTTC
CASSPRLAGEETQYF
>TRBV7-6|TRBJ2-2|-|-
TGTGCCAGCAGCTTAATTAGTTCCGGGGAGCTGTTTTTT
CASSLISSGELFF
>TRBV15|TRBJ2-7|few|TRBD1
TGTGCCACCAGCAGAGGACAGGGACGAGACGAGCAGTACTTC
CATSRGQGRDEQYF
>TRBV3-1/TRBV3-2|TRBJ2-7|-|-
TGTGCCAGCAGCCAGGGCAGGGGAGTTTACGGCTACGAGCAGTACTTC
CASSQGRGVYGYEQYF
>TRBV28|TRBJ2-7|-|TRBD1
TGTGCCAGCAGTTTTTCTAACGACAGGGTCTACGAGCAGTACTTC
CASSFSNDRVYEQYF
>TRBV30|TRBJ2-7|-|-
TGTGCCTGGCTAACAGGGAGTTCGGGCGAGCAGTACTTC
CAWLTGSSGEQYF
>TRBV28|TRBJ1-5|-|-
TGTGCCAGCAGAAAGGCTACAGGTTATAGCAATCAGCCCCAGCATTTT
CASRKATGYSNQPQHF
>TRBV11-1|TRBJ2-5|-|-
TGTGCCAGCAGCTTAAGTCAGAAAGAGACCCAGTACTTC
CASSLSQKETQYF
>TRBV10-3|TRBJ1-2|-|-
TGTGCCATCAGTGAGTCAGCTACAGATGGCTACACCTTC
CAISESATDGYTF
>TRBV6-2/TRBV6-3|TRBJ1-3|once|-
TGTGCCAGCAGTTTCGACAGCTCTGGAAACACCATATATTTT
CASSFDSSGNTIYF
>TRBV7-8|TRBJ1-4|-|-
TGTGCCAGCAGCTTAAGGTGGGGCAGTGAAAAACTGTTTTTT
CASSLRWGSEKLFF
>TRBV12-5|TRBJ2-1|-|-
TGTGCTAGTGGTTTGCTCGGGTCCTACAATGAGCAGTTCTTC
CASGLLGSYNEQFF
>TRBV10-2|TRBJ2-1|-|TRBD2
TGCGCCAGCAGTGTGGGACTAGCTGGCAATGAGCAGTTCTTC
CASSVGLAGNEQFF
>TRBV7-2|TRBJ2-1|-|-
TGTGCCAGCAGCCCTTCGCGGTACAATGAGCAGTTCTTC
CASSPSRYNEQFF
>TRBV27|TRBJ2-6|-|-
TGTGCCAGCAGTTTTATCAGGGGATCCTCTGGGGCCAACGTCCTGACTTTC
CASSFIRGSSGANVLTF
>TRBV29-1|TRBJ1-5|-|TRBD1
TGCAGCGTTGCCGGAGGACAGGGTGGTCAGCCCCAGCATTTT
CSVAGGQGGQPQHF
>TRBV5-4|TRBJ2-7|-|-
TGTGCCAGCAGCAAAAAAACTTCCGAGGAGCAGTACTTC
CASSKKTSEEQYF
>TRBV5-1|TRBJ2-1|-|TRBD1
TGCGCCAGCAGCTTGGAAGGGACAGAATACAATGAGCAGTTCTTC
CASSLEGTEYNEQFF
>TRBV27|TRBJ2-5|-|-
TGTGCCAGCAGATCCGCGGGACTCCAAGAGACCCAGTACTTC
CASRSAGLQETQYF
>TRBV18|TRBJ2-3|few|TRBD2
TGTGCCAGCTCACCATTAGGGGAGGGACGAGATACGCAGTATTTT
CASSPLGEGRDTQYF
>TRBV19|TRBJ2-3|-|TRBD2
TGTGCCAGTAGTGCTAGCGGGAGGGACTCAGATACGCAGTATTTT
CASSASGRDSDTQYF